The 15 T cell receptor beta chains reported below all come from one sample, sequenced in a study of OX40 agonist ivuxolimab in advanced cancers. Sequenced by immunoSEQ multiplex PCR; TCRdb stores in-frame clones only, minus some. This sample has tens of thousands of clones; approximately 91% occur once, and the top ten carry 25%. The sequenced sample was CD4+ or CD8+ T cells sorted from blood, obtained in a trial of the OX40 agonist ivuxolimab. The origin of the receptors is an adult with an advanced solid tumor such as melanoma, head and neck, liver or kidney cancer.

The chain has TRBV9 and TRBJ2-7, with D tentatively TRBD1 or TRBD2 (5 bases each). This CDR3 region has 14 residues. V was trimmed by 4 bases and J by 0 bases, leaving 11 bases between them. Germline loops: CDR1 SGDLS, CDR2 YYNGEE. CDR3 protein: CASSPGTYSYEQYF. CDR3 in DNA: TGTGCCAGCAGCCCGGGGACCTACTCCTACGAGCAGTACTTC.

The V and J genes are TRBV7-8 and TRBJ2-7, with 10 positions matching TRBD2. Unmatched junction bases numbered 6, after V lost 5 bases and J lost 2 bases. The germline V gene encodes CDR1 SGHVS and CDR2 FQNEAQ. This CDR3 has 15 amino acids. The CDR3 sequence is CASSQRLAGTYEQYF. The DNA for the CDR3 is TGTGCCAGCAGCCAGAGACTAGCGGGTACCTACGAGCAGTACTTC.

V and J are TRBV4-1 and TRBJ2-7; 13 bases align to TRBD2. V dropped 5 bases and J dropped 2; count of bases not matched to a gene: 3. The germline gives CDR1 MGHRA, CDR2 YSYEKL. The CDR3 extends over 15 amino acids. CDR3 sequence (DNA): TGCGCCAGCAGCTCCGGACTAGCGGGGGCCTACGAGCAGTACTTC. This codes for CASSSGLAGAYEQYF.

This clone was seen a single time. The CDR3 bases are TGTGCCAGCAGCCAAGACGCCGGGGGTACGACAGATACGCAGTATTTT. It codes for CASSQDAGGTTDTQYF. The chain employs TRBV14 and TRBJ2-3, with D possibly matching TRBD2 (6 bases). CDR3 length: 16 amino acids. V lost 0 bases, J lost 3 bases, and 13 bases lay in between. CDR1 is SGHDN and CDR2 is FVKESK in the germline V gene.

This clone was counted a single time. The chain combines TRBV7-2 with TRBJ2-7, with D unresolved. The V gene's germline CDR1 is SGHTA and CDR2 FQGNSA. This CDR3 region has 14 residues. V gave up 1 base and J gave up 5 bases, with 12 bases separating them. Here the CDR3 DNA reads TGTGCCAGCAGCTTAGATGGGGTTCTCGACGAGCAGTACTTC. It encodes CASSLDGVLDEQYF.

The chain carries TRBV6-6 and TRBJ1-5; tentative D call: TRBD1 (5 bases). This CDR3 is built from 14 residues. V gave up 0 bases and J gave up 6 bases, with 9 bases separating them. Germline-derived CDR1 and CDR2 are MNHNY and SVGAGI (reference sequence). CDR3 in DNA: TGTGCCAGCAGTTACTCGGCAGGGCTTCAGCCCCAGCATTTT. This translates into CASSYSAGLQPQHF.

The rearrangement links TRBV7-3 to TRBJ1-6; D call uncertain. Trimming left V 7 bases short and J 11 bases short, with 12 bases between. Germline CDR1 SGHTA, CDR2 FQGTGA. This CDR3 has 12 amino acids. The CDR3 coding sequence is TGTGCCAGCAACGAAGGGCCGACACCCCTCCACTTT. It translates to CASNEGPTPLHF.

CDR3 nucleotides: TGTGCCAGCAGTTTTCTCCGGGCGGGGCTCACAGATACGCAGTATTTT. Translation gives CASSFLRAGLTDTQYF. The chain uses TRBV27 and TRBJ2-3; D possibly corresponds to TRBD2 (6 bases). The CDR3 is 16 residues long. The V end lost 3 bases, the J end lost 2 bases, and 15 bases lay between the germline ends. Germline lookup yields CDR1 MNHEY and CDR2 SMNVEV (reference sequence).

This clone was recorded a few times. J is TRBJ2-7 and V is TRBV11-2; D might be TRBD2 (7 bases). The V end was cut by 1 base, the J end by 2 bases, with 12 bases between. The CDR3 sequence is 15 residues long. Looked up from germline, CDR1 is SGHAT and CDR2 is FQNNGV. CDR3 DNA sequence: TGTGCCAGCAGCTTAGGGGGGGGGCCGACCTACGAGCAGTACTTC. Translation: CASSLGGGPTYEQYF.

CDR3 in DNA: TGTGCCAGCAGTTCCAGGTTCCAGGGGAGTGAAAAACTGTTTTTT. It codes for CASSSRFQGSEKLFF. The rearrangement links TRBV27 to TRBJ1-4; D might be TRBD1 (6 bases). The germline V and J ends were trimmed by 4 bases and 7 bases, with 16 bases remaining between them. This CDR3 comprises 15 residues. The germline gives CDR1 MNHEY, CDR2 SMNVEV (reference sequence). The whole variable domain, filled in from reference TRBV27 and TRBJ1-4, reads EAQVTQNPRYLITVTGKKLTVTCSQNMNHEYMSWYRQDPGLGLRQIYYSMNVEVTDKGDVPEGYKVSRKEKRNFPLILESPSPNQTSLYFCASSSRFQGSEKLFFGSGTQLSVL.

The chain carries TRBV7-9 and TRBJ2-3; D unclear. The CDR3 covers 13 residues. The germline gives CDR1 SEHNR, CDR2 FQNEAQ (reference sequence). Trimming removed 3 bases from V and 0 bases from J, with 4 bases in between. The CDR3 DNA is TGTGCCAGCAGCTTTCCGAGCACAGATACGCAGTATTTT. Protein sequence: CASSFPSTDTQYF. The full variable domain, rest sourced from reference TRBV7-9 and TRBJ2-3, is DTGVSQNPRHKITKRGQNVTFRCDPISEHNRLYWYRQTLGQGPEFLTYFQNEAQLEKSRLLSDRFSAERPKGSFSTLEIQRTEQGDSAMYLCASSFPSTDTQYFGPGTRLTVL.

This chain links TRBV11-2 with TRBJ2-7; 7 positions match TRBD1. J gave up 1 base and V 0 bases, and 9 bases lay outside the gene matches. This CDR3 contains 17 residues. Per the germline V gene, CDR1 is SGHAT and CDR2 is FQNNGV. The CDR3 DNA reads TGTGCCAGCAGCTTAGAGGGGGTGGGGACAGTTTCCTACGAGCAGTACTTC. It encodes CASSLEGVGTVSYEQYF.

The rearrangement links TRBV6-5 to TRBJ1-2; D uncertain. The germline gives CDR1 MNHEY, CDR2 SVGAGI. The ends were cut back, 7 bases at V and 4 bases at J, with 13 bases in the middle. The CDR3 is made up of 13 amino acids. The DNA of the CDR3 is TGTGCCAGCACTCTAGGGAAGACCTATGGCTACACCTTC. Its translation is CASTLGKTYGYTF.

The rearrangement uses TRBV4-3 and TRBJ1-5; perhaps TRBD1 as D (5 bases). V shed 0 bases and J shed 5 bases, with 11 bases lying between them. CDR3 size: 15 residues. The germline gives CDR1 LGHNA, CDR2 YSLEER. CDR3 in amino acids: CASSQDTGAYQPQHF. CDR3 bases: TGCGCCAGCAGCCAAGATACCGGGGCGTATCAGCCCCAGCATTTT.

This chain uses TRBV11-3 with TRBJ2-1, with TRBD1 matching 7 bases. CDR1 SGHNT and CDR2 YENEEA come from the germline V gene. V lost 5 bases and J lost 0; bases outside the gene matches: 7. There are 16 residues in the CDR3. The CDR3 region has the DNA TGTGCCAGCAGCGGGGAAGGGGGCGGCTCCTACAATGAGCAGTTCTTC. Translation gives CASSGEGGGSYNEQFF.